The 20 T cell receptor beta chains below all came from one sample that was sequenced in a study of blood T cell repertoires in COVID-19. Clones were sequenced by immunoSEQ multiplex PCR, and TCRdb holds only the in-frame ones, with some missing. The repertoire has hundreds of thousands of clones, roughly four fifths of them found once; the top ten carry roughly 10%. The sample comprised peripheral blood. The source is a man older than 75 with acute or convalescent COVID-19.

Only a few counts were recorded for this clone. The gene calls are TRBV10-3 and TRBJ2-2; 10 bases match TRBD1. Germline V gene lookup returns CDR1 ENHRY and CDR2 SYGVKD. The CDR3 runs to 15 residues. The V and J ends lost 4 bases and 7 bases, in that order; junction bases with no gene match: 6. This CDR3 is CAISGPGQGIGELFF. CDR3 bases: TGTGCCATCAGTGGTCCGGGACAGGGGATCGGGGAGCTGTTTTTT.

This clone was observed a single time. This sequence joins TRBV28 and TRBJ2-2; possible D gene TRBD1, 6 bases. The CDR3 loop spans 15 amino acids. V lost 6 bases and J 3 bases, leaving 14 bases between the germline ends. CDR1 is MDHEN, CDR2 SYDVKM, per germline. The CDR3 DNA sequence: TGTGCCAGCAGGGACGCAGGGGTGTACACCGGGGAGCTGTTTTTT. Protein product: CASRDAGVYTGELFF.

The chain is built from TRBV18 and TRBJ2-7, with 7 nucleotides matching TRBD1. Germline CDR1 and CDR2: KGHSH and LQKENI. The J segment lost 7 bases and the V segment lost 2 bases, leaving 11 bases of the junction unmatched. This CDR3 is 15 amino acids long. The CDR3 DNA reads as TGTGCCAGCTCACCATCCCGACAGGGTGTGGGGGAGCAGTACTTC. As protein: CASSPSRQGVGEQYF.

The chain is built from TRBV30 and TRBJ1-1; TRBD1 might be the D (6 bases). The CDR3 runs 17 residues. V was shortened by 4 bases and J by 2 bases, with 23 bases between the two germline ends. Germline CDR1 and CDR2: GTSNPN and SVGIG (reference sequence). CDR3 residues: CAWKEWSGGRGNTEAFF. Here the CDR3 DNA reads TGTGCCTGGAAGGAATGGAGTGGGGGCAGGGGCAACACTGAAGCTTTCTTT.

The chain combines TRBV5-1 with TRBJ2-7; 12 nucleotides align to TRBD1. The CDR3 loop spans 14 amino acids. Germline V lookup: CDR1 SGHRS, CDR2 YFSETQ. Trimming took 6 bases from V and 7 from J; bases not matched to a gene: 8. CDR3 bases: TGCGCCAGCACCCCGGGACAGGGGGCGGGAGAGCAGTACTTC. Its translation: CASTPGQGAGEQYF. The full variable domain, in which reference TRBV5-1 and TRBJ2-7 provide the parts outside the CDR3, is KAGVTQTPRYLIKTRGQQVTLSCSPISGHRSVSWYQQTPGQGLQFLFEYFSETQRNKGNFPGRFSGRQFSNSRSEMNVSTLELGDSALYLCASTPGQGAGEQYFGPGTRLTVT.

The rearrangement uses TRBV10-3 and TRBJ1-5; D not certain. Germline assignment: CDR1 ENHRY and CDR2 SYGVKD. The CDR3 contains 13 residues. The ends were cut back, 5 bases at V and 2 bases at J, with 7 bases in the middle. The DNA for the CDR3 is TGTGCCATCAGTTACCAGGGCAATCAGCCCCAGCATTTT. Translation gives CAISYQGNQPQHF.

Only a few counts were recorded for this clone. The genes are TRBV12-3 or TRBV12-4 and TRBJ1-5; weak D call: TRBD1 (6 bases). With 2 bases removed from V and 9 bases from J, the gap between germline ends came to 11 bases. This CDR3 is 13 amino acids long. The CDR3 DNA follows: TGTGCCAGCAGTTTATCAGGACAGCGGCCCCAGCATTTT. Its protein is CASSLSGQRPQHF.

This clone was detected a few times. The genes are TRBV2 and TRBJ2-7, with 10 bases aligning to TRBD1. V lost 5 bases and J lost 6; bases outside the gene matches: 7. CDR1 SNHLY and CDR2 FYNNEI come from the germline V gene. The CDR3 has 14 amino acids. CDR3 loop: CASSQGTGVGEQYF. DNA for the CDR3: TGTGCCAGCAGTCAAGGGACAGGGGTTGGCGAGCAGTACTTC.

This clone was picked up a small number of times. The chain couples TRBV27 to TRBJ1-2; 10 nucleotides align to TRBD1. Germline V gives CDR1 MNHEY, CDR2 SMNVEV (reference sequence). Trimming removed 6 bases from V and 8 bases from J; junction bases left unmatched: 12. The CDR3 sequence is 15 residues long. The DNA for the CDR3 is TGTGCCAGCAGCCGTACCGGGACAGGGGCGTGGGGCTACACCTTC. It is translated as CASSRTGTGAWGYTF.

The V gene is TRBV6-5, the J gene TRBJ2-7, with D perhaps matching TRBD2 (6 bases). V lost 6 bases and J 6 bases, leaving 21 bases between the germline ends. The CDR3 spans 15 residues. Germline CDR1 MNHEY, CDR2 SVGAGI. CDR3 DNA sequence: TGTGCCAGCAGGGAGGGGTTTCCGGTTTTCTTCGAGCAGTACTTC. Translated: CASREGFPVFFEQYF.

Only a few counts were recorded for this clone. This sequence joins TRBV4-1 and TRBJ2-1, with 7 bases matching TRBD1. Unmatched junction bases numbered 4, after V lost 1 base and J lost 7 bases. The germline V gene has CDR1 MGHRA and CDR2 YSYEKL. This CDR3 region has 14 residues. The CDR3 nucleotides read TGCGCCAGCAGCCAAGCCGACAGGGTAAATGAGCAGTTCTTC. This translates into CASSQADRVNEQFF.

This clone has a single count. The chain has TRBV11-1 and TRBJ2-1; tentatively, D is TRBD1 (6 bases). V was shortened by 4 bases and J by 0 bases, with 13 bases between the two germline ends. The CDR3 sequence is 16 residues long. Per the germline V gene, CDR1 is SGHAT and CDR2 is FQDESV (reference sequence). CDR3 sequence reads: CASSSRQGSSYNEQFF. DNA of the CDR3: TGTGCCAGCAGCTCACGTCAGGGGAGCTCCTACAATGAGCAGTTCTTC.

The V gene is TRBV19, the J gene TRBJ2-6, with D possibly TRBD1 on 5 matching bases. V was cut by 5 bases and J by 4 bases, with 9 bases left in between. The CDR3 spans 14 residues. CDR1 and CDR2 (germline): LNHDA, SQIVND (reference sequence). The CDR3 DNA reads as TGTGCCAGTAGTCCGGCAGGGGGGGCCAACGTCCTGACTTTC. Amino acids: CASSPAGGANVLTF.

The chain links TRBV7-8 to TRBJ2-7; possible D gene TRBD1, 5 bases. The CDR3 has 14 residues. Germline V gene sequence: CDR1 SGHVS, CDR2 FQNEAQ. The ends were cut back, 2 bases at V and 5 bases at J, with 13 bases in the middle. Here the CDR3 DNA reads TGTGCCAGCAGCTTAACCCGGACATCCCACGAGCAGTACTTC. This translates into CASSLTRTSHEQYF. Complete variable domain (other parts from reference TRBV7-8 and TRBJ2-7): GAGVSQSPRYKVAKRGQDVALRCDPISGHVSLFWYQQALGQGPEFLTYFQNEAQLDKSGLPSDRFFAERPEGSVSTLKIQRTQQEDSAVYLCASSLTRTSHEQYFGPGTRLTVT.

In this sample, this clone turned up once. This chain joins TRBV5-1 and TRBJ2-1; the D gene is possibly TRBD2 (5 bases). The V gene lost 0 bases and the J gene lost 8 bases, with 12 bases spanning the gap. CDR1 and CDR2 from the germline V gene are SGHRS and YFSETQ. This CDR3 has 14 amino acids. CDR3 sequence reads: CASSLAGVVYEQFF. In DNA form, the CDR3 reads TGCGCCAGCAGCTTGGCCGGGGTCGTATATGAGCAGTTCTTC. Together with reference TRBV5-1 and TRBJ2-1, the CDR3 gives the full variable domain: KAGVTQTPRYLIKTRGQQVTLSCSPISGHRSVSWYQQTPGQGLQFLFEYFSETQRNKGNFPGRFSGRQFSNSRSEMNVSTLELGDSALYLCASSLAGVVYEQFFGPGTRLTVL.

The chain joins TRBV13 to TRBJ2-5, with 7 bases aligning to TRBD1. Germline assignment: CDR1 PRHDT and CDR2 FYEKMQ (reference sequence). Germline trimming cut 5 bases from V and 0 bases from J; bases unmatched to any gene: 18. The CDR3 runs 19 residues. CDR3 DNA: TGTGCCAGCAGCCGACAGGGTCTGCGTGTTCGACGGTACCAAGAGACCCAGTACTTC. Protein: CASSRQGLRVRRYQETQYF.

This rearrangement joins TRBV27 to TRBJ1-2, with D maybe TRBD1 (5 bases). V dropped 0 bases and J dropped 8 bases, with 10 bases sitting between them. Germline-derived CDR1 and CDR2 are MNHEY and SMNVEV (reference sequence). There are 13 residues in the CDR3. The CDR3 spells CASSLSGGAGYTF. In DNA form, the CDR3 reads TGTGCCAGCAGTTTATCGGGCGGGGCGGGCTACACCTTC.

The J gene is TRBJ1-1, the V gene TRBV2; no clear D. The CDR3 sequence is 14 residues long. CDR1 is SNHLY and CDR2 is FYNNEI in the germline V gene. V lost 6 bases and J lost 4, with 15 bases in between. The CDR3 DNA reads TGTGCCAGCAGGGCGGGCCCCTTAGGCACTGAAGCTTTCTTT. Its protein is CASRAGPLGTEAFF. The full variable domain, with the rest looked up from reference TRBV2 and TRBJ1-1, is EPEVTQTPSHQVTQMGQEVILRCVPISNHLYFYWYRQILGQKVEFLVSFYNNEISEKSEIFDDQFSVERPDGSNFTLKIRSTKLEDSAMYFCASRAGPLGTEAFFGQGTRLTVV.

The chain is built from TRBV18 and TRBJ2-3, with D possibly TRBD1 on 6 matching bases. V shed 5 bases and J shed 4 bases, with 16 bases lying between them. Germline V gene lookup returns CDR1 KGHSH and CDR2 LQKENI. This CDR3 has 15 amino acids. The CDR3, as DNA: TGTGCCAGCTCATCCTCACAGGGAACGCCAGATACGCAGTATTTT. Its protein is CASSSSQGTPDTQYF.

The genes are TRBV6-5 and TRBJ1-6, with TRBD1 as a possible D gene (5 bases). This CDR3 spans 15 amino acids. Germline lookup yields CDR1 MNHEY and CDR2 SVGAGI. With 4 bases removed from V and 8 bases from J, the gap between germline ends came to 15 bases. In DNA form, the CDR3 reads TGTGCCAGCAGTTGGGGGGGTTGGGAAGATTCACCCCTCCACTTT. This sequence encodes CASSWGGWEDSPLHF.